Following are 14 T cell receptor beta chains from one sample sequenced in a study of T cell responses to AZD1222 COVID-19 vaccine. Profiling relied on immunoSEQ multiplex PCR, and the TCRdb table lists in-frame clones only, not all of them. The repertoire holds 95,000 to 150,000 clones, with about 88% as singletons. The source material was peripheral blood, sampled on day 0 of AZD1222 vaccination. These receptors originate from an adult in good health.

The chain combines TRBV7-9 with TRBJ1-2; D gene uncertain. Trimming shortened V by 3 bases and J by 4 bases, and 15 bases separated the two germline ends. CDR1 is SEHNR and CDR2 is FQNEAQ in the germline V gene (reference sequence). The CDR3 sequence is 15 residues long. CDR3 residues: CASSFSLEHAYGYTF. The CDR3 bases are TGTGCCAGCAGCTTTTCACTGGAGCATGCCTATGGCTACACCTTC. Together with reference TRBV7-9 and TRBJ1-2, the CDR3 gives the full variable domain: DTGVSQNPRHKITKRGQNVTFRCDPISEHNRLYWYRQTLGQGPEFLTYFQNEAQLEKSRLLSDRFSAERPKGSFSTLEIQRTEQGDSAMYLCASSFSLEHAYGYTFGSGTRLTVV.

V usage is TRBV30 and J usage is TRBJ1-1; D ambiguous. The CDR3 runs to 13 residues. V shed 2 bases and J shed 2 bases, with 9 bases lying between them. Per the germline V gene, CDR1 is GTSNPN and CDR2 is SVGIG (reference sequence). In DNA form, the CDR3 reads TGTGCCTGGAGTCCACCGAGCAACACTGAAGCTTTCTTT. This translates into CAWSPPSNTEAFF.

The genes are TRBV24-1 and TRBJ2-1; D is undetermined. Germline V gives CDR1 KGHDR, CDR2 SFDVKD. Trimming shortened V by 3 bases and J by 5 bases, and 4 bases separated the two germline ends. The CDR3 length is 12 residues. This CDR3 reads CATSDNNNEQFF. CDR3 in DNA: TGTGCCACCAGTGATAATAACAATGAGCAGTTCTTC.

The chain carries TRBV10-3 and TRBJ2-2; 7 bases line up with TRBD2. Trimming cost V 8 bases and J 8 bases; bases outside gene matches: 8. The germline gives CDR1 ENHRY, CDR2 SYGVKD. This CDR3 has 13 residues. The CDR3 coding sequence is TGTGCCATCTCGGGAGGCCCGCGAGGGGAGCTGTTTTTT. It specifies CAISGGPRGELFF.

For this clone: An end of the junction differs from the germline gene, which may be a read error. This CDR3 is also generated by other DNA sequences in the sample. J is TRBJ1-2 and V is TRBV12-3 or TRBV12-4; TRBD1 matches 7 bases. CDR3 length equals 13 residues. CDR3 sequence: CASSSGQDYGYTF. In DNA, the CDR3 is TGTGCCAGCAGTTCCGGACAGGACTATGGTTACACCTTC.

This chain uses TRBV12-3 or TRBV12-4 with TRBJ2-7; possible D gene TRBD1, 5 bases. V was clipped by 5 bases and J by 6 bases, with 11 bases between them. The CDR3 spans 12 residues. The CDR3 DNA reads as TGTGCCAGCAGTAGGTGGGGCGCCGAGCAGTACTTC. This codes for CASSRWGAEQYF.

V is TRBV30 and J is TRBJ1-1; D possibly corresponds to TRBD1 (5 bases). V shed 0 bases and J shed 4 bases, with 12 bases lying between them. The CDR3 consists of 14 residues. Germline V gene lookup returns CDR1 GTSNPN and CDR2 SVGIG (reference sequence). The CDR3 protein is CAWSVMGGITEAFF. CDR3 nucleotide sequence: TGTGCCTGGAGTGTAATGGGGGGGATCACTGAAGCTTTCTTT.

The chain links TRBV5-4 to TRBJ1-2, with D possibly matching TRBD1 (6 bases). This CDR3 is built from 14 residues. Looked up from germline, CDR1 is SGHNT and CDR2 is YYREEE (reference sequence). V lost 0 bases and J lost 8, with 14 bases in between. DNA of the CDR3: TGTGCCAGCAGCTTGGAGCTCGGGGGGCACGGCTACACCTTC. The encoded protein is CASSLELGGHGYTF.

The rearrangement uses TRBV5-5 and TRBJ1-6, with D possibly being TRBD1 (6 bases). Trimming removed 0 bases at V and 5 bases at J, with 9 bases between. Germline-derived CDR1 and CDR2 are SGHKS and YYEKEE (reference sequence). The CDR3 is 15 amino acids. The CDR3 bases are TGTGCCAGCAGCTTGGCGGCAGGGGATAATTCACCCCTCCACTTT. Translation: CASSLAAGDNSPLHF.

J is TRBJ2-3 and V is TRBV9, with 7 nucleotides matching TRBD2. V lost 4 bases and J lost 4; bases outside the gene matches: 9. CDR1 SGDLS and CDR2 YYNGEE come from the germline V gene. The CDR3 spans 15 residues. The CDR3 region has the DNA TGTGCCAGCAGCCCCGATGCGGGAGCCCCAGATACGCAGTATTTT. Translating gives CASSPDAGAPDTQYF.

This clone was observed once. The gene calls are TRBV12-3 or TRBV12-4 and TRBJ2-1, with D possibly being TRBD2 (5 bases). Trimming cost V 2 bases and J 8 bases, with 7 bases left between them. The CDR3 sequence is 12 residues long. The DNA for the CDR3 is TGTGCCAGCAGTTTAATGAGGGATGAGCAGTTCTTC. Translation: CASSLMRDEQFF.

The genes are TRBV6-2 or TRBV6-3 and TRBJ2-2; possibly TRBD1 for D (6 bases). Germline values: CDR1 MNHEY, CDR2 SVGEGT. The V end lost 4 bases, the J end lost 3 bases, and 9 bases lay between the germline ends. The CDR3 sequence is 14 residues long. DNA of the CDR3: TGTGCCAGCAGTTCGACAGGTTACACCGGGGAGCTGTTTTTT. Protein: CASSSTGYTGELFF.

This clone was observed once. The rearrangement joins TRBV27 to TRBJ2-5; 16 nucleotides agree with TRBD2. This CDR3 spans 16 amino acids. Trimming removed 5 bases from V and 4 bases from J; junction bases left unmatched: 4. CDR1 and CDR2 (germline): MNHEY, SMNVEV (reference sequence). The CDR3 DNA follows: TGTGCCAGCAGTGGAGGGACTAGCGGGAGGGGAGAGACCCAGTACTTC. Amino acid sequence: CASSGGTSGRGETQYF.

The chain couples TRBV10-3 to TRBJ2-2; D perhaps matches TRBD1 (6 bases). The germline V gene has CDR1 ENHRY and CDR2 SYGVKD. This CDR3 spans 14 amino acids. The V and J ends lost 10 bases and 0 bases respectively, with 12 bases between them. Here the CDR3 DNA reads TGTGCCACCCGCGGACAGACGAACACCGGGGAGCTGTTTTTT. Translating it yields CATRGQTNTGELFF.